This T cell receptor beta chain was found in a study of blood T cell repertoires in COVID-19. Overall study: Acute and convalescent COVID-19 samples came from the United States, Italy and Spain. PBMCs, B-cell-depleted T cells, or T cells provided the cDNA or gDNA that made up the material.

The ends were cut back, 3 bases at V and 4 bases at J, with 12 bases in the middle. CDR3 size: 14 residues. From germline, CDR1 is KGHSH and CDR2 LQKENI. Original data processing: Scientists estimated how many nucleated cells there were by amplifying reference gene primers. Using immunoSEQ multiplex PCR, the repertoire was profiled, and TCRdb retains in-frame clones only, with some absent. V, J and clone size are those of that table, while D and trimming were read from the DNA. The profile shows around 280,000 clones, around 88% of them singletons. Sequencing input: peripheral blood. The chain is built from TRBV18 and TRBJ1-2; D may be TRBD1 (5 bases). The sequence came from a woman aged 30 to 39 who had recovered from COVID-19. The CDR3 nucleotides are TGTGCCAGCTCACCGGGGCAGGGCGGCTATGGCTACACCTTC. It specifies CASSPGQGGYGYTF.